Listed below are T cell receptor beta chains from one sample, sequenced in a study of T cells after yellow fever vaccination. MiXCR, run by TCRdb on the 5' RACE reads, gives a single entry per CDR3 protein. The data contain a few hundred thousand distinct CDR3 sequences, approximately 4% of them singletons. Here the sequenced sample was PBMCs, taken 5 days after the yellow fever booster vaccination. The receptors come from a man aged 18 to 30 who received the YFV17D yellow fever vaccine. CDR3s include the opening cysteine and the closing phenylalanine or tryptophan. The D gene is left open where the match is weak. Rows give clone size only sometimes, using once, few, many, or a class for an expanded clone.

TRBV29-1,TRBD2,TRBJ2-1,few,TGCAGCGTCCCGGAGGGGCCTAGCGGGGGGAATGAGCAGTTCTTC,CSVPEGPSGGNEQFF
TRBV29-1,NA,TRBJ2-3,few,TGCAGCGTCGTCCCACCTAGCACAGATACGCAGTATTTT,CSVVPPSTDTQYF
TRBV19,NA,TRBJ1-4,few,TGTGCCAGTAGCAGGGTGATTAATGAAAAACTGTTTTTT,CASSRVINEKLFF
TRBV20-1,TRBD2,TRBJ2-1,few,TGCAGTGCTCCGCGACTAGCGCGGGCCCAGGAGCAGTTCTTC,CSAPRLARAQEQFF
TRBV7-8,NA,TRBJ2-1,NA,TGTGCCAGCAGCTTTAGCGTAAACAATGAGCAGTTCTTC,CASSFSVNNEQFF
TRBV29-1,TRBD1,TRBJ2-3,few,TGCAGCGTTGAGACAGGGACCCGCACAGATACGCAGTATTTT,CSVETGTRTDTQYF
TRBV19,NA,TRBJ2-2,few,TGTGCCAGTAGGGGTATCGGGGCAGGGAACACCGGGGAGCTGTTTTTT,CASRGIGAGNTGELFF
TRBV5-1,TRBD2,TRBJ2-3,NA,TGCGCCAGCAGCTTCCTAGCGGGGCACGCTAGCACAGATACGCAGTATTTT,CASSFLAGHASTDTQYF
TRBV19,NA,TRBJ1-1,NA,TGTGCCAGTAGTATGGTCGGGGGCACTGAAGCTTTCTTT,CASSMVGGTEAFF
TRBV9,TRBD2,TRBJ2-3,NA,TGTGCCAGCAGCCGAAAATTAGCGGGGCTCATCACAGATACGCAGTATTTT,CASSRKLAGLITDTQYF
TRBV5-6,NA,TRBJ2-7,many,TGTGCCAGCACCTTGGAGGGTTCGAACTACGAGCAGTACTTC,CASTLEGSNYEQYF
TRBV20-1,NA,TRBJ1-1,many,TGCAGTGCCGAGGAATCGGGCCCGAACACTGAAGCTTTCTTT,CSAEESGPNTEAFF
TRBV11-2,NA,TRBJ1-1,NA,TGTGCCAGCAGCCCTTTGACAGGATACAACACTGAAGCTTTCTTT,CASSPLTGYNTEAFF
TRBV7-9,NA,TRBJ2-2,NA,TGTGCCAGCAGCGCACGCGACACAAGCACCGGGGAGCTGTTTTTT,CASSARDTSTGELFF
TRBV20-1,TRBD2,TRBJ2-1,many,TGCAGTGCTATATGGACTAGCGGGGGGTCGGACAATGAGCAGTTCTTC,CSAIWTSGGSDNEQFF
TRBV5-6,TRBD2,TRBJ2-1,NA,TGTGCCAGCAGCCCCCCCCCGGGGGGGGAGCAGTTCTTC,CASSPPPGGEQFF
TRBV4-1,TRBD1,TRBJ1-4,NA,TGCGCCAGCAGCCAAGTGACAGGGGGCGCAACTAATGAAAAACTGTTTTTT,CASSQVTGGATNEKLFF
TRBV6-5,NA,TRBJ1-4,few,TGTGCCAGCAGTCACCTTTACGCACGGGACCCACTTAATGAAAAACTGTTTTTT,CASSHLYARDPLNEKLFF
TRBV4-1,NA,TRBJ2-3,few,TGCGCCAGCAGCCAAAATTCGGGGGTCCGCACAGATACGCAGTATTTT,CASSQNSGVRTDTQYF
TRBV12-3/TRBV12-4,TRBD2,TRBJ2-1,few,TGTGCCAGCAGTATGCTAGCGGGGGGGCGAAATGAGCAGTTCTTC,CASSMLAGGRNEQFF
TRBV6-5,TRBD1,TRBJ2-5,NA,TGTGCCAGCAGTTACTCGATGACAGGGAAAGAGACCCAGTACTTC,CASSYSMTGKETQYF
TRBV18,TRBD2,TRBJ2-5,few,TGTGCCAGCTCACCACTGGGACTAGCGGGACCCTTCCAAGAGACCCAGTACTTC,CASSPLGLAGPFQETQYF
TRBV4-3,NA,TRBJ1-6,few,TGCGCCAGCAGCCCACAGGCGGCGGATTCACCCCTCCACTTT,CASSPQAADSPLHF
TRBV29-1,NA,TRBJ1-2,NA,TGCAGCGTTGAAGAAGTGGCAGGGATTAACTATGGCTACACCTTC,CSVEEVAGINYGYTF
TRBV5-1,NA,TRBJ2-2,NA,TGCGCCAGCAGCCGCTATGACCGCACCGGGGAGCTGTTTTTT,CASSRYDRTGELFF
TRBV7-9,NA,TRBJ2-5,many,TGTGCCAGCAGCGGGTTAGCGGAGGCTCAGTACTTC,CASSGLAEAQYF